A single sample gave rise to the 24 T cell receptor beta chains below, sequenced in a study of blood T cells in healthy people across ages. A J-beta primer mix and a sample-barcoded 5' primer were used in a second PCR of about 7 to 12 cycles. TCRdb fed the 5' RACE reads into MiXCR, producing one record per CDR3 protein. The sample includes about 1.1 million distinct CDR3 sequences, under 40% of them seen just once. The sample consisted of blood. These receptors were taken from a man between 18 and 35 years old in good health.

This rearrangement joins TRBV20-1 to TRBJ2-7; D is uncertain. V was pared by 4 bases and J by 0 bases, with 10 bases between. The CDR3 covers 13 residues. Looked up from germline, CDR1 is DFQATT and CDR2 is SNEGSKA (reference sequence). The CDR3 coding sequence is TGCAGTGCTAAACCGTCCCGCTCCTACGAGCAGTACTTC. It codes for CSAKPSRSYEQYF.

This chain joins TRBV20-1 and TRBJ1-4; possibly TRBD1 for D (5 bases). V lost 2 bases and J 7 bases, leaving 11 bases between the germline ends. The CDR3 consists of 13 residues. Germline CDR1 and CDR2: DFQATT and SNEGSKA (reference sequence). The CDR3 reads CSARWQGGEKLFF. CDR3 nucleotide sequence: TGCAGTGCTAGATGGCAGGGTGGTGAAAAACTGTTTTTT.

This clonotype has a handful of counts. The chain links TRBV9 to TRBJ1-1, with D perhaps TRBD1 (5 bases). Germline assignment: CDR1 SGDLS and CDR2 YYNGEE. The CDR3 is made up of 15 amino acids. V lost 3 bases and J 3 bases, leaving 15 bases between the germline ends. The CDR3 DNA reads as TGTGCCAGCAGCGAACAGGAAGGTATGTACACTGAAGCTTTCTTT. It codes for CASSEQEGMYTEAFF.

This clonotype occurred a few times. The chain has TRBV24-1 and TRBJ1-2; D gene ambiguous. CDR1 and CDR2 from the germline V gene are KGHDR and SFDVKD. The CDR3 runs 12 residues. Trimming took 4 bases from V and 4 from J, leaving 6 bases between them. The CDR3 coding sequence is TGTGCCACCAGTGAGGGATCCTATGGCTACACCTTC. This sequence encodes CATSEGSYGYTF.

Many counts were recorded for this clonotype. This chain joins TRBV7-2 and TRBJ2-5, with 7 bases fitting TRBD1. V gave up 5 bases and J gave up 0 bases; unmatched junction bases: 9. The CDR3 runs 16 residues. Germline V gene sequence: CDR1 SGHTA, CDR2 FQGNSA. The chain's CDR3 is CASSPRLTGHQETQYF. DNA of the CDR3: TGTGCCAGCAGCCCTCGCTTGACAGGGCACCAAGAGACCCAGTACTTC.

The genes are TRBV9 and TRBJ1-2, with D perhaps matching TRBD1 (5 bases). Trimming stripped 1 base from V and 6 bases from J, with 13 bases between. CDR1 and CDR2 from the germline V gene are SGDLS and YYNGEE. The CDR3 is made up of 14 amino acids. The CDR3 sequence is CASSVNVGLDGYTF. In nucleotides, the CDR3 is TGTGCCAGCAGCGTAAATGTGGGGCTGGATGGCTACACCTTC.

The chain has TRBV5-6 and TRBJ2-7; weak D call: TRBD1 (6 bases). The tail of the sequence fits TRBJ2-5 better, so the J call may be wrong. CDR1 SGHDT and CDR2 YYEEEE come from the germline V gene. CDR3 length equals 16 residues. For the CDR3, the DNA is TGTGCCAGCAGCGTTGTTTACAGGGATCCCCCAAAGACCCAGTACTTC. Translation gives CASSVVYRDPPKTQYF.

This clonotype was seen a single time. CDR3 residues: CASRLPSSGRGWFF. The CDR3 coding sequence is TGTGCCAGCAGACTTCCCTCTAGCGGTAGGGGATGGTTCTTC. This chain uses TRBV6-2 or TRBV6-3 with TRBJ2-1; 7 bases line up with TRBD2. In germline, CDR1 is MNHEY, CDR2 SVGEGT. The CDR3 covers 14 residues. Trimming removed 6 bases from V and 15 bases from J; junction bases left unmatched: 17.

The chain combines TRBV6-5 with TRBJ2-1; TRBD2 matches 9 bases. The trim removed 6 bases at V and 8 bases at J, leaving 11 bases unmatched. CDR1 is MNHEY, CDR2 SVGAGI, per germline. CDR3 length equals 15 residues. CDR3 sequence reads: CASSSESGGPHEQFF. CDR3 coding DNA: TGTGCCAGCAGCTCCGAAAGCGGGGGGCCCCATGAGCAGTTCTTC.

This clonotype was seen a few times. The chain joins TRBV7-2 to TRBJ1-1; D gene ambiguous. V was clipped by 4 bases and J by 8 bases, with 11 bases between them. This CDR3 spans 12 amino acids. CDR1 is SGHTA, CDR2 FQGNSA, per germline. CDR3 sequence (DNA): TGTGCCAGCAGCTATCGACATGCCGAAGCTTTCTTT. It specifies CASSYRHAEAFF.

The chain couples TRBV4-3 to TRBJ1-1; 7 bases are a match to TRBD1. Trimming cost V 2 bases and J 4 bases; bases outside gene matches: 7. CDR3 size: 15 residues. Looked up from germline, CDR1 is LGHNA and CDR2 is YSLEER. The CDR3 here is CASSQHRGRGTEAFF. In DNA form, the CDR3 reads TGCGCCAGCAGCCAACATAGGGGGCGCGGCACTGAAGCTTTCTTT.

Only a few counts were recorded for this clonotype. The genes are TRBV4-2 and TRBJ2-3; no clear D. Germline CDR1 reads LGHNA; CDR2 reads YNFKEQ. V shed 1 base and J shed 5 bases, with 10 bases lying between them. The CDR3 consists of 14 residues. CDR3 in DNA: TGTGCCAGCAGCCAAGCTGGCCCCTTAGATACGCAGTATTTT. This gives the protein CASSQAGPLDTQYF.

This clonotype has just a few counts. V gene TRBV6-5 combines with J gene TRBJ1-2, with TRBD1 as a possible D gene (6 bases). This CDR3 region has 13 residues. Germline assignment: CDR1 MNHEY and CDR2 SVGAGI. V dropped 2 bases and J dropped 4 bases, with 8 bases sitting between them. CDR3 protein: CASSYTGTYGYTF. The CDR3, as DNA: TGTGCCAGCAGTTACACAGGGACCTATGGCTACACCTTC.

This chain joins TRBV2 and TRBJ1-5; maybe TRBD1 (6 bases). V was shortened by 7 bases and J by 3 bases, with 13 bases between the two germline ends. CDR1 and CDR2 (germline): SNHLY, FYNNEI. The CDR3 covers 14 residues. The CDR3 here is CASTLGGHNQPQHF. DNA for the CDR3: TGTGCCAGCACCTTAGGGGGGCACAATCAGCCCCAGCATTTT.

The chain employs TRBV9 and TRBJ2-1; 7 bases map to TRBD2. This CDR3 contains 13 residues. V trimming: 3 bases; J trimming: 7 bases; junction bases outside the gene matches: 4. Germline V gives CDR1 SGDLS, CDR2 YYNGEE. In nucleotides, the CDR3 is TGTGCCAGCAGCGCCGGGGGGTGGAATGAGCAGTTCTTC. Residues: CASSAGGWNEQFF.

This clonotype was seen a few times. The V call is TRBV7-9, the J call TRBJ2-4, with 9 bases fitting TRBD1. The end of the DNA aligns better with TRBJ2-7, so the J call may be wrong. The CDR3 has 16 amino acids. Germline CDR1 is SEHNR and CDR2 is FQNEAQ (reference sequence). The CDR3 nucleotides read TGTGCCAGCAGCCTTAAACCTCAGGGACAGGGTTACGAGCAGTACTTC. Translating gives CASSLKPQGQGYEQYF.

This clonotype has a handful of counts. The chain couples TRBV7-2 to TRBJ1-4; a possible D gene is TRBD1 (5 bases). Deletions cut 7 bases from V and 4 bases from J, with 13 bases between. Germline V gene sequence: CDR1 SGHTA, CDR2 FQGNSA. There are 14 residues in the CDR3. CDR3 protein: CASTLGTNNEKLFF. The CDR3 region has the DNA TGTGCCAGCACCCTGGGGACGAATAATGAAAAACTGTTTTTT.

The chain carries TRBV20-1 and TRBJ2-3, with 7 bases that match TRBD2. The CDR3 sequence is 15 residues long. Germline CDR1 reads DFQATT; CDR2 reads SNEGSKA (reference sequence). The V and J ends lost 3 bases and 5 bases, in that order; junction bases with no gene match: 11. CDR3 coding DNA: TGCAGTGCTAGTCCGCCGGACGGGGGGATAGATACGCAGTATTTT. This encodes CSASPPDGGIDTQYF.

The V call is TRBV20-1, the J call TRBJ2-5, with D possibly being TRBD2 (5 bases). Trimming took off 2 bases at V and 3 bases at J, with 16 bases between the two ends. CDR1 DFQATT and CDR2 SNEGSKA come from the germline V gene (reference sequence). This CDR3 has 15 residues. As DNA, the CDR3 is TGCAGTGCTAGAAGGAGGCAGACAAGGGAAGAGACCCAGTACTTC. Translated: CSARRRQTREETQYF.

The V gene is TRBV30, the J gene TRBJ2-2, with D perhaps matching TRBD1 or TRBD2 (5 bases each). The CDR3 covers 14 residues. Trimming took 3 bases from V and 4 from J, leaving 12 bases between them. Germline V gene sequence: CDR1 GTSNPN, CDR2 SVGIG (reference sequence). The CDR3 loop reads CAWRGRSTTGELFF. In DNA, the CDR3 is TGTGCCTGGAGGGGACGTTCGACCACCGGGGAGCTGTTTTTT. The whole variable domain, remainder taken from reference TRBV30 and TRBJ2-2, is SQTIHQWPATLVQPVGSPLSLECTVEGTSNPNLYWYRQAAGRGLQLLFYSVGIGQISSEVPQNLSASRPQDRQFILSSKKLLLSDSGFYLCAWRGRSTTGELFFGEGSRLTVL.

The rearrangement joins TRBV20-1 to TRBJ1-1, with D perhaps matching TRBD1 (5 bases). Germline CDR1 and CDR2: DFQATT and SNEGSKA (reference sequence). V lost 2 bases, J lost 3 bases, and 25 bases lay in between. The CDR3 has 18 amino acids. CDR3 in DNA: TGCAGTGCTAGACGGGGAAGCAGGGCCACAGGAAGGGACACTGAAGCTTTCTTT. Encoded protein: CSARRGSRATGRDTEAFF.

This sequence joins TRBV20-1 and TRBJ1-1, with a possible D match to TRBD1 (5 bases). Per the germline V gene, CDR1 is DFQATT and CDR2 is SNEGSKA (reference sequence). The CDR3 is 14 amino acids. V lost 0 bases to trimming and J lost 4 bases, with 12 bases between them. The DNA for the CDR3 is TGCAGTGCTAGAGACAGGGAGTTAGGCACTGAAGCTTTCTTT. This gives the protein CSARDRELGTEAFF.

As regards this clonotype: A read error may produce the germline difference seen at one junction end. The CDR3 loop is CVSSQDLRGAEYGYTF. As DNA, the CDR3 is TGTGTCAGCAGCCAAGATCTTAGGGGGGCAGAATATGGCTACACCTTC. The chain has TRBV4-2 and TRBJ1-2, with D possibly TRBD1 on 6 matching bases. CDR1 and CDR2 from the germline V gene are LGHNA and YNFKEQ. This CDR3 has 16 amino acids.

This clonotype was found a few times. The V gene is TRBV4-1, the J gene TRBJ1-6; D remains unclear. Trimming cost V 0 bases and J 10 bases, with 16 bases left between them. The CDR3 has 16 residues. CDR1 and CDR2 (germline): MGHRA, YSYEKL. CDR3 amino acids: CASSQEVPAAHSPLHF. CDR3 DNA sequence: TGCGCCAGCAGCCAAGAAGTTCCGGCGGCCCACTCACCCCTCCACTTT.